The clone carrying this T cell receptor (beta chain) was detected a few times. Its specificity is not known. One entry per CDR3 protein, called by TCRdb with MiXCR from the RT-PCR reads. This table holds hundreds of thousands of distinct CDR3 sequences, approximately 14% found once. The data are from a study of response to subunit inactivated influenza vaccine. Whole-study results and caveats: Authors suggested seasonal influenza vaccinations each recruit few new T cells.

The TCR originated in a man aged 50-59 years who received an inactivated influenza vaccine. The specimen was PBMCs from blood, collected approximately 15 days before vaccination.

The CDR3 coding sequence is TGTGCCAGCAGTGAAGGGGCGCTGAACACTGAAGCTTTCTTT. It translates to CASSEGALNTEAFF. The rearrangement joins TRBV6-1 to TRBJ1-1; D unresolved. The CDR3 is made up of 14 amino acids. V dropped 1 base and J dropped 0 bases, with 6 bases sitting between them. The germline gives CDR1 MNHNS, CDR2 SASEGT.